This T cell receptor beta chain was captured in a study of beta chain features in type 1 diabetes. Investigators reverse transcribed all isolated RNA, so they sequenced expressed TCRB transcripts. Libraries were prepared by immunoSEQ multiplex PCR; TCRdb keeps only in-frame clonotypes and omits some of them. The sample has under 450,000 clones, roughly 13% seen once. The germline CDR1 and CDR2 sequences are LGHNT and FRNRAP. V was trimmed by 2 bases and J by 4 bases, leaving 5 bases between them. There are 12 residues in the CDR3. The chain joins TRBV12-5 to TRBJ2-5; D is uncertain. The sample taken for sequencing was naive CD4+ T cells from blood. The source is a man aged 30-40 years in good health. The CDR3 bases are TGTGCTAGTGGTTTGAAATTAGAGACCCAGTACTTC. It specifies CASGLKLETQYF.